Below are 21 T cell receptor beta chains sequenced from a single sample in a study of tissue T cells after allogeneic stem cell transplantation. As to time point: mouse harvest day 14 after allogeneic transplant. Mouse grafts combined 10^7 T-cell-depleted bone marrow cells with 10^6 splenic CD5+ T cells. This table comes from immunoSEQ multiplex PCR, and its TCRdb copy is limited to in-frame clones, with some not included. The sample includes some 3,200 clones, approximately 44% seen only once; the top ten take approximately 31%. Sample: gut tissue. The receptors shown here come from a female BALB/c mouse given C57BL/6 T cells with graft-versus-host disease after an allogeneic hematopoietic cell transplant.

About this clone: The gene symbols are mouse symbols. Read data end 1 residue before the CDR3 end; the end is taken from the germline J gene. This chain links TRBV5 with TRBJ2-1, with TRBD2 matching 8 bases. V shed 4 bases and J 3 bases; nucleotides not matched to a gene: 2. CDR3 size: 14 residues. Germline assignment: CDR1 LGHNA and CDR2 YNLKQL (reference sequence). The CDR3 bases that were read are TGTGCCAGCAGCCCGGGACTGGCCTATGCTGAGCAGTTC. The encoded protein is CASSPGLAYAEQF. The CDR3 in its entirety is CASSPGLAYAEQFF.

Points on this clone: Any gene name here is a mouse gene name. With the read ending 1 residue before the CDR3 end, the germline J gene is used to fill in that end. This chain connects TRBV5 to TRBJ2-5, with 11 bases fitting TRBD2. Trimming removed 4 bases from V and 8 bases from J; junction bases left unmatched: 5. The CDR3 has 14 amino acids. Germline CDR1 LGHNA, CDR2 YNLKQL (reference sequence). The chain's CDR3 is CASSPGTGGVTQYF. The DNA read from the CDR3 is TGTGCCAGCAGCCCCGGGACTGGGGGAGTCACCCAGTAC.

About this clone: The gene names here belong to mouse. The missing CDR3 end, 1 residue past where the read stops, is filled in from the germline J gene. The rearrangement links TRBV19 to TRBJ2-2; 7 positions match TRBD2. The CDR3 consists of 16 residues. With V trimmed by 0 bases and J by 1 base, 3 bases remained unmatched. CDR1 FNHDT and CDR2 SITEND come from the germline V gene (reference sequence). The sequenced CDR3 bases are TGTGCCAGCAGTATAGTGGGGGGAAGAAACACCGGGCAGCTCTAC. It codes for CASSIVGGRNTGQLY. The complete CDR3 protein is CASSIVGGRNTGQLYF.

Remarks on this clone: Gene names follow the mouse nomenclature. CDR3 protein: CASSLGQGIIEQYF. The covered CDR3 bases are TGTGCCAGCAGCTTGGGACAGGGGATCATTGAACAGTAC. This chain joins TRBV3 and TRBJ2-7; 10 positions agree with TRBD1. The read gets to within 1 residue of the CDR3 end, and the germline J gene fills in the rest. CDR1 and CDR2 (germline): SNHLY, FYNGKV (reference sequence). The CDR3 covers 14 residues. V shed 3 bases and J 6 bases; nucleotides not matched to a gene: 5.

As for this clone: Mouse gene names apply. With the read ending 1 residue before the CDR3 end, the germline J gene is used to fill in that end. The chain has TRBV16 and TRBJ1-1; no firm D call. This CDR3 contains 11 residues. V dropped 6 bases and J dropped 0 bases, with 2 bases sitting between them. Germline CDR1 reads SGHSA; CDR2 reads FRNQAP. The CDR3 DNA, read in part, is TGTGCAAGCAGGACAAACACAGAAGTCTTC. The encoded protein is CASRTNTEVF. The entire CDR3 protein is CASRTNTEVFF.

On this clone itself: Gene names denote mouse genes. The read stops 1 residue short of the end of the CDR3; the missing end is completed from the germline J gene. The chain carries TRBV13-2 and TRBJ2-4; D is possibly TRBD2 (6 bases). Germline V gene sequence: CDR1 NNHNN, CDR2 SYGAGS (reference sequence). Deletions cut 1 base from V and 2 bases from J, with 14 bases between. This CDR3 has 16 amino acids. The CDR3 spells CASGDLWGRVQNTLYF. The part of the CDR3 DNA that was read is TGTGCCAGCGGTGATCTCTGGGGAAGGGTTCAAAACACCTTGTAC.

Note on this clone: Genes and germline are mouse. The sequence runs out 1 residue before the end of the CDR3; the remainder is reconstructed from the germline J gene. This sample includes further DNA sequences coding for the same CDR3. This chain connects TRBV26 to TRBJ2-4, with D perhaps TRBD1 (5 bases). The V end lost 3 bases, the J end lost 0 bases, and 7 bases lay between the germline ends. The CDR3 extends over 14 amino acids. Germline V gene sequence: CDR1 KGHPV, CDR2 FQNQEV (reference sequence). The CDR3 DNA, read in part, is TGTGCCAGCAGTCTTCAGGGTAGTCAAAACACCTTGTAC. Translating it yields CASSLQGSQNTLY. The entire CDR3 sequence reads CASSLQGSQNTLYF.

A remark on this clone: Mouse names are used for the genes. The CDR3 end is not reached by the read, which stops 1 residue before it; the germline J gene fills it in. The chain is built from TRBV29 and TRBJ2-7; 10 bases are a match to TRBD1. This CDR3 region has 13 residues. Germline lookup yields CDR1 MSHET and CDR2 SYDVDS. The trim removed 5 bases at V and 3 bases at J, leaving 1 base unmatched. This chain's CDR3 is CASSRDRGYEQYF. The part of the CDR3 DNA that was read is TGTGCTAGCAGTCGGGACAGGGGCTATGAACAGTAC.

This clone was detected a few times. Mouse names are used for the genes. The CDR3 extends 1 residue past the end of the read, so its final part is completed from the germline J gene. The chain joins TRBV13-1 to TRBJ2-4, with TRBD2 matching over 10 bases. CDR1 and CDR2 from the germline V gene are NSHNY and SYGAGN. After removal of 2 bases from V and 1 base from J, the junction contained 4 bases not matched to a gene. CDR3 length: 16 amino acids. The CDR3 sequence: CASSDWGGLGQNTLYF. The CDR3 bases that were read are TGTGCCAGCAGTGACTGGGGGGGCTTGGGTCAAAACACCTTGTAC.

Details on this clone: These gene names are mouse names. The read falls 1 residue short of the CDR3 end, and the missing part is taken from the germline J gene. V gene TRBV12-1 combines with J gene TRBJ2-7, with 8 nucleotides matching TRBD2. The ends lost 0 bases at V and 4 bases at J; junction bases unmatched: 4. The CDR3 length is 14 residues. Germline-derived CDR1 and CDR2 are SGHSN and HYEKVE. The CDR3 region is CASSLSAGGYEQYF. Incomplete CDR3 DNA: TGTGCCAGCTCTCTCTCGGCTGGGGGGTATGAACAGTAC.

Points on this clone: Gene names are mouse gene names. The CDR3 extends 1 residue past the end of the read, so its final part is completed from the germline J gene. The V gene is TRBV26, the J gene TRBJ1-2; no reliable D call. This CDR3 is built from 13 residues. Germline-derived CDR1 and CDR2 are KGHPV and FQNQEV (reference sequence). V gave up 0 bases and J gave up 2 bases, with 4 bases separating them. Incomplete CDR3 DNA: TGTGCCAGCAGTCTGTCCGGGAACTCCGACTACACC. Translated, it gives CASSLSGNSDYT. The full-length CDR3 reads as CASSLSGNSDYTF.

With regard to this clone: Gene and germline names: mouse. The missing CDR3 end, 1 residue past where the read stops, is filled in from the germline J gene. The genes are TRBV12-1 and TRBJ2-4; D might be TRBD2 (7 bases). CDR1 SGHSN and CDR2 HYEKVE come from the germline V gene. The CDR3 extends over 13 amino acids. The V and J ends lost 0 bases and 5 bases respectively, with 8 bases between them. The CDR3 DNA, read in part, is TGTGCCAGCTCTCTCGGGGGGCGAAACACCTTGTAC. It is translated as CASSLGGRNTLY. The whole CDR3 reads CASSLGGRNTLYF.

With respect to this clone: Gene names are the mouse ones. The CDR3 spells CASSPGTGNERLFF. CDR3 DNA (partial): TGTGCCAGCAGTCCCGGGACAGGGAACGAAAGATTATTT. The rearrangement joins TRBV26 to TRBJ1-4; 9 positions match TRBD1. Read coverage stops 1 residue before the CDR3 terminus; the germline J gene supplies the remainder. The CDR3 length is 14 residues. Germline V gives CDR1 KGHPV, CDR2 FQNQEV (reference sequence). V was clipped by 4 bases and J by 5 bases; unmatched bases: 2.

A remark on this clone: Mouse gene names apply. The CDR3 DNA, read in part, is TGTGCCAGCGGCCGGGACAGGGGGCAAGTCTTC. Its translation: CASGRDRGQVF. Given in full, the CDR3 is CASGRDRGQVFF. The chain uses TRBV26 and TRBJ1-1; 12 nucleotides match TRBD1. Sequencing ends 1 residue short of the CDR3 end; the germline J gene provides the rest. CDR1 and CDR2 (germline): KGHPV, FQNQEV (reference sequence). V trimming: 8 bases; J trimming: 9 bases; junction bases outside the gene matches: 4. The CDR3 spans 12 residues.

This clone was seen more than once but under ten times. Gene names refer to mouse genes. The missing CDR3 end, 1 residue past where the read stops, is filled in from the germline J gene. The chain combines TRBV5 with TRBJ2-1, with 8 bases identical to TRBD2. From germline, CDR1 is LGHNA and CDR2 YNLKQL (reference sequence). There are 16 residues in the CDR3. With 4 bases clipped from V and 0 bases from J, the junction kept 5 bases outside the gene matches. Here the CDR3 reads CASSLDWGSNYAEQFF. The DNA read from the CDR3 is TGTGCCAGCAGCCTCGACTGGGGTTCTAACTATGCTGAGCAGTTC.

By frequency in the sample, this clone is medium-sized. The germline and genes are mouse ones. The read finishes 1 residue shy of the CDR3 end, and the germline J gene is used to complete it. The chain recombines TRBV26 with TRBJ1-4, with D hard to call. Germline V gene data show CDR1 as KGHPV and CDR2 as FQNQEV (reference sequence). CDR3 length: 12 amino acids. The V end was cut by 3 bases, the J end by 5 bases, with 4 bases between. CDR3 sequence reads: CASSLGNERLFF. The DNA read from the CDR3 is TGTGCCAGCAGTCTTGGAAACGAAAGATTATTT.

In regard to this clone: Gene names follow the mouse nomenclature. The CDR3 end lies 1 residue beyond the end of the read and is filled in from the germline J gene. The chain recombines TRBV20 with TRBJ2-7, with D unresolved. Trimming removed 0 bases at V and 2 bases at J, with 2 bases between. Germline CDR1 GFQATS, CDR2 STVNSAI. The CDR3 spans 11 residues. CDR3 amino acids: CGARDTYEQYF. The DNA read from the CDR3 is TGTGGTGCTAGGGACACCTATGAACAGTAC.

Notes on this clone: Gene names follow the mouse nomenclature. With the read ending 1 residue before the CDR3 end, the germline J gene is used to fill in that end. The rearrangement joins TRBV14 to TRBJ2-4; possible D gene TRBD1, 6 bases. V shed 5 bases and J shed 0 bases, with 13 bases lying between them. CDR3 length: 15 amino acids. CDR1 and CDR2 (germline): SGHDT, FRDEAV. This chain's CDR3 is CASRSGVGSQNTLYF. The sequenced part of the CDR3 DNA is TGTGCCAGCAGATCAGGGGTAGGGAGTCAAAACACCTTGTAC.

Of note for this clone: Genes here carry mouse names. The CDR3 goes on 1 residue after the read ends, and that part is filled in from the germline J gene. The rearrangement joins TRBV26 to TRBJ2-1, with D perhaps matching TRBD2 (7 bases). V dropped 2 bases and J dropped 3 bases, with 8 bases sitting between them. The CDR3 has 14 residues. Germline CDR1 and CDR2: KGHPV and FQNQEV (reference sequence). CDR3 in amino acids: CASSLGGLYAEQFF. CDR3 DNA, as far as it was read: TGTGCCAGCAGTCTGGGGGGGCTCTATGCTGAGCAGTTC. The full variable domain, completed using reference TRBV26 and TRBJ2-1, is NSKVIQTPRYLVKGQGQKAKMRCIPEKGHPVVFWYQQNKNNEFKFLINFQNQEVLQQIDMTEKRFSAECPSNSPCSLEIQSSEAGDSALYLCASSLGGLYAEQFFGPGTRLTVL.

As regards this clone: Gene and germline names: mouse. With the read ending 1 residue before the CDR3 end, the germline J gene is used to fill in that end. This chain joins TRBV16 and TRBJ2-1, with 10 nucleotides matching TRBD1. The CDR3 covers 14 residues. Germline CDR1 is SGHSA and CDR2 is FRNQAP. V lost 3 bases, J lost 6 bases, and 2 bases stayed unmatched. The part of the CDR3 DNA that was read is TGTGCAAGCAGCTTCCGGGACAGGGGTGCTGAGCAGTTC. Protein product: CASSFRDRGAEQF. From start to end, the CDR3 is CASSFRDRGAEQFF. Drawing the rest from reference TRBV16 and TRBJ2-1, the complete variable domain is NAGVIQTPRHKVTGKGQEATLWCEPISGHSAVFWYRQTIVQGLEFLTYFRNQAPIDDSGMPKERFSAQMPNQSHSTLKIQSTQPQDSAVYLCASSFRDRGAEQFFGPGTRLTVL.

On this clone: Here the gene names and germline are mouse. The sequence runs out 1 residue before the end of the CDR3; the remainder is reconstructed from the germline J gene. The chain has TRBV16 and TRBJ2-5, with 10 bases fitting TRBD1. J was trimmed by 0 bases and V by 4 bases; bases with no gene match: 4. The CDR3 contains 16 residues. Germline values: CDR1 SGHSA, CDR2 FRNQAP. The part of the CDR3 DNA that was read is TGTGCAAGCAGCTCCGGGACAGGGGTCAACCAAGACACCCAGTAC. Translated, it gives CASSSGTGVNQDTQY. The complete CDR3 protein is CASSSGTGVNQDTQYF.